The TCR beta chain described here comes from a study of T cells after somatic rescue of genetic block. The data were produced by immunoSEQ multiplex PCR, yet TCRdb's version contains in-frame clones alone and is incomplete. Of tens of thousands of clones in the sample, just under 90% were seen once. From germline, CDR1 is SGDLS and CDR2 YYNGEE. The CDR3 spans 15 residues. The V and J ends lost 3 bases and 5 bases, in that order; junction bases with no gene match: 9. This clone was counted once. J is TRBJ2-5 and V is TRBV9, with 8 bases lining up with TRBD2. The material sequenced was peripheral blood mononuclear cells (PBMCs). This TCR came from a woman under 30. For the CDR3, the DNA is TGTGCCAGCAGCGGACGGACTAGCCTGGGCGAGACCCAGTACTTC. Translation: CASSGRTSLGETQYF.